The 5 T cell receptor beta chains below were found in one sample sequenced in a study of STAT5B mutations in CD4+ large granular lymphocyte leukemia. Produced via immunoSEQ multiplex PCR; TCRdb's table is partial and in-frame only. The sample lists over 25,000 clones; roughly four fifths were seen once. The specimen sequenced was CD4+ T cells from blood buffy coats. These receptors were taken from a human donor in good health.

This clone was recorded a few times. The rearrangement uses TRBV5-4 and TRBJ2-3, with D maybe TRBD2 (5 bases). Trimming took 3 bases from V and 5 from J, leaving 16 bases between them. This CDR3 has 15 residues. CDR1 is SGHNT, CDR2 YYREEE, per germline (reference sequence). CDR3 in amino acids: CASSSFRGEGDTQYF. CDR3 bases: TGTGCCAGCAGCTCCTTCCGGGGAGAGGGAGATACGCAGTATTTT.

The CDR3 protein is CASSLSVLEETQYF. CDR3 in DNA: TGTGCCAGCAGCTTATCGGTGCTGGAGGAGACCCAGTACTTC. The rearrangement links TRBV7-7 to TRBJ2-5; D unresolved. CDR1 and CDR2 (germline): SSHAT, FNYEAQ (reference sequence). This CDR3 contains 14 residues. V was cut by 2 bases and J by 5 bases, with 12 bases left in between.

The chain employs TRBV7-2 and TRBJ1-3; D is uncertain. The CDR3 runs 17 residues. Deletions cut 1 base from V and 0 bases from J, with 13 bases between. CDR1 SGHTA and CDR2 FQGNSA come from the germline V gene. CDR3 in DNA: TGTGCCAGCAGCTTAGTGGCTCGTTACCTCTCTGGAAACACCATATATTTT. It is translated as CASSLVARYLSGNTIYF.

The V call is TRBV7-6, the J call TRBJ2-7, with D perhaps TRBD1 (6 bases). Per germline, CDR1 SGHVS and CDR2 FNYEAQ. V lost 6 bases to trimming and J lost 2 bases, with 14 bases between them. The CDR3 extends over 14 amino acids. CDR3: CASSRNRDAYEQYF. CDR3 nucleotides: TGTGCCAGCAGTCGCAACAGGGACGCCTACGAGCAGTACTTC. Variable domain in full (rest from reference TRBV7-6 and TRBJ2-7): GAGVSQSPRYKVTKRGQDVALRCDPISGHVSLYWYRQALGQGPEFLTYFNYEAQQDKSGLPNDRFSAERPEGSISTLTIQRTEQRDSAMYRCASSRNRDAYEQYFGPGTRLTVT.

This rearrangement joins TRBV7-2 to TRBJ2-7; 10 bases agree with TRBD2. The CDR3 sequence is 15 residues long. Germline V gene lookup returns CDR1 SGHTA and CDR2 FQGNSA. The ends lost 2 bases at V and 4 bases at J; junction bases unmatched: 5. The CDR3 DNA sequence: TGTGCCAGCAGCTTAAGCCTAGCGGGAGAGTACGAGCAGTACTTC. Encoded protein: CASSLSLAGEYEQYF.